This T cell receptor beta chain came from a study of T cells in Graves' hyperthyroidism and ophthalmopathy. Regarding the study as a whole: Appearing also in blood were most of the thyroid clonotypes expanded above 0.001. The model made its ophthalmopathy prediction, and onset followed a median 6.5 months later.

Reasons for excluding patients were uncontrolled infection, other autoimmune disease, pregnancy or lactation. A remark on this clonotype: Antigen unknown.

RNA transcripts gave rise to amplified TCR beta CDR3 regions. The primer set for the first-round RT-PCR of the TCR CDR3 was HTBI. Via MiXCR, TCRdb re-called the multiplex PCR reads, giving one row per CDR3 protein. The table shows some 500,000 distinct CDR3 sequences, with about 16% occurring only once. Germline V gives CDR1 SGHTA, CDR2 FQGNSA. V dropped 6 bases and J dropped 2 bases, with 16 bases sitting between them. This CDR3 has 16 residues. V gene TRBV7-2 combines with J gene TRBJ2-2; tentative D call: TRBD1 (6 bases). The clonotype comes from a woman in her thirties with Graves' ophthalmopathy. Material for sequencing was blood. In nucleotides, the CDR3 is TGTGCCAGCAGTGACCACAGGACAGCTAACACCGGGGAGCTGTTTTTT. It is translated as CASSDHRTANTGELFF.